Below are 2 T cell receptor beta chains sequenced from a single sample in a study of shared clonotypes between healthy human individuals (dated by TCRdb to the early 2020s). The library came from the immunoSEQ multiplex PCR assay. In its TCRdb copy, this immuneACCESS table keeps in-frame sequences only and misses some clones. Where compared with another copy, unresolved V genes explain less than half of these, and the others have no known cause. The sample data list under 750,000 clones, and around 70% of these were observed just once. More than 1.5% of the sample belongs to the ten largest clones. Sequencing was performed on memory CD4+ T cells sorted from blood. The sample's cell subset or site label is to be understood as: CD45RA-negative fraction. Receptor source: a woman aged 25 to 39 in good health.

This sequence joins TRBV27 and TRBJ1-1; TRBD1 might be the D (5 bases). The CDR3 spans 13 residues. Germline V lookup: CDR1 MNHEY, CDR2 SMNVEV (reference sequence). V gave up 3 bases and J gave up 5 bases, with 10 bases separating them. CDR3 DNA sequence: TGTGCCAGCAGTTTCGGAAGGGGTACTGAAGCTTTCTTT. It is translated as CASSFGRGTEAFF.

This chain links TRBV7-6 with TRBJ2-6; D unclear. Germline V gene sequence: CDR1 SGHVS, CDR2 FNYEAQ. Between the trimmed V and J ends, which lost 3 bases and 1 base, there was a span of 7 bases. The CDR3 sequence is 15 residues long. The CDR3 nucleotides are TGTGCCAGCAGCTTTCGGGTTTCTGGGGCCAACGTCCTGACTTTC. Amino acid sequence: CASSFRVSGANVLTF.